These 19 T cell receptor beta chains were all obtained from the same sample, sequenced in a study of blood T cell repertoires in COVID-19. Repertoires were generated with immunoSEQ multiplex PCR, while TCRdb's copy carries only in-frame clones and drops some. Among 130,000 to 150,000 clones listed, around three quarters were seen once. Sequences were obtained from peripheral blood. These TCRs come from a man aged 55 to 70 with acute or convalescent COVID-19.

The chain links TRBV7-3 to TRBJ1-6, with D possibly TRBD1 on 5 matching bases. The CDR3 totals 13 residues. Germline assignment: CDR1 SGHTA and CDR2 FQGTGA. V was trimmed by 3 bases and J by 6 bases, leaving 6 bases between them. Here the CDR3 reads CASSFGGNSPLHF. In DNA, the CDR3 is TGTGCCAGCAGCTTCGGGGGTAATTCACCCCTCCACTTT.

The table lists this clone with many counts. V and J are TRBV28 and TRBJ2-7; maybe TRBD1 (5 bases). This CDR3 comprises 13 residues. Trimming stripped 8 bases from V and 2 bases from J, with 13 bases between. The germline V gene has CDR1 MDHEN and CDR2 SYDVKM. Here the CDR3 DNA reads TGTGCCAGCGGGCGGACATCTCCCTACGAGCAGTACTTC. It specifies CASGRTSPYEQYF.

The CDR3 sequence is CASMLAGAYNEQFF. CDR3 bases: TGTGCCAGTATGCTAGCGGGAGCCTACAATGAGCAGTTCTTC. The chain employs TRBV19 and TRBJ2-1; TRBD2 matches at 10 bases. Germline CDR1 and CDR2: LNHDA and SQIVND (reference sequence). The V segment lost 7 bases and the J segment 2 bases; nucleotides outside the gene matches: 2. This CDR3 region has 14 residues.

This chain connects TRBV10-3 to TRBJ2-7; the match to TRBD2 covers 9 bases. This CDR3 has 13 residues. Trimming took 4 bases from V and 2 from J; bases not matched to a gene: 0. Germline V CDR1 and CDR2: ENHRY, SYGVKD. This CDR3 reads CAISGLAAYEQYF. The CDR3, as DNA: TGTGCCATCAGTGGACTAGCGGCCTACGAGCAGTACTTC.

Only one count was recorded for this clone. V is TRBV10-3 and J is TRBJ2-1; TRBD2 matches at 7 bases. Trimming removed 4 bases from V and 7 bases from J; junction bases left unmatched: 10. CDR3 length: 15 amino acids. Germline CDR1 ENHRY, CDR2 SYGVKD. In nucleotides, the CDR3 is TGTGCCATCAGTGCCGGGACTATAGCTGGGAATGAGCAGTTCTTC. Translating it yields CAISAGTIAGNEQFF.

V gene TRBV4-1 combines with J gene TRBJ2-1, with D maybe TRBD1 (6 bases). This CDR3 spans 14 amino acids. V was pared by 4 bases and J by 7 bases, with 14 bases between. Per germline, CDR1 MGHRA and CDR2 YSYEKL. The CDR3 DNA is TGCGCCAGCAGCCCTCAACAGGGCTGGAATGAGCAGTTCTTC. Translating gives CASSPQQGWNEQFF.

The genes are TRBV6-5 and TRBJ2-1; 12 nucleotides align to TRBD2. Trimming took 6 bases from V and 7 from J; bases not matched to a gene: 7. The CDR3 has 15 amino acids. Germline CDR1 reads MNHEY; CDR2 reads SVGAGI. CDR3 sequence: CASSRLAGVGNEQFF. CDR3 nucleotides: TGTGCCAGCAGCCGACTAGCGGGAGTGGGTAATGAGCAGTTCTTC.

The genes are TRBV7-6 and TRBJ2-7; possibly TRBD1 for D (5 bases). The CDR3 totals 17 residues. V lost 5 bases, J lost 2 bases, and 22 bases lay in between. In germline, CDR1 is SGHVS, CDR2 FNYEAQ. CDR3 amino acids: CASSPIITGAVTYEQYF. CDR3 DNA: TGTGCCAGCAGCCCCATCATCACAGGTGCTGTCACCTACGAGCAGTACTTC. Variable domain in full (rest from reference TRBV7-6 and TRBJ2-7): GAGVSQSPRYKVTKRGQDVALRCDPISGHVSLYWYRQALGQGPEFLTYFNYEAQQDKSGLPNDRFSAERPEGSISTLTIQRTEQRDSAMYRCASSPIITGAVTYEQYFGPGTRLTVT.

The V call is TRBV5-4, the J call TRBJ2-3; a weak D match, TRBD1 (6 bases). The CDR3 has 13 residues. V gave up 1 base and J gave up 4 bases, with 7 bases separating them. Germline-derived CDR1 and CDR2 are SGHNT and YYREEE (reference sequence). DNA for the CDR3: TGTGCCAGCAGCTTGAGGGGGTCAGATACGCAGTATTTT. This translates into CASSLRGSDTQYF.

This chain connects TRBV4-1 to TRBJ2-1; 10 bases agree with TRBD2. The CDR3 contains 18 residues. CDR1 is MGHRA and CDR2 is YSYEKL in the germline V gene. V lost 0 bases and J lost 0; bases outside the gene matches: 5. CDR3 sequence: CASSQDMASGSSYNEQFF. CDR3 nucleotides: TGCGCCAGCAGCCAAGATATGGCTAGCGGGAGCTCCTACAATGAGCAGTTCTTC.

Comment on this clone: One end of the junction is discordant with germline, which a read error may explain. This rearrangement joins TRBV5-1 to TRBJ1-1; D may be TRBD1 (5 bases). The CDR3 has 15 residues. Germline V gives CDR1 SGHRS, CDR2 YFSETQ. The CDR3 loop reads CVSSPVSGGNTEAFF. CDR3 sequence (DNA): TGCGTCAGCAGCCCCGTTAGCGGGGGGAACACTGAAGCTTTCTTT.

The chain links TRBV10-1 to TRBJ2-2; D not resolved. V lost 3 bases to trimming and J lost 3 bases, with 11 bases between them. From germline, CDR1 is WNHNN and CDR2 SYGVQD (reference sequence). The CDR3 length is 15 residues. This CDR3 reads CASSDAQSDTGELFF. As DNA, the CDR3 is TGCGCCAGCAGTGATGCACAGAGTGACACCGGGGAGCTGTTTTTT.

This chain links TRBV6-5 with TRBJ1-1; 8 bases are a match to TRBD1. Germline CDR1 MNHEY, CDR2 SVGAGI. The CDR3 extends over 14 amino acids. The junction had 7 bases not matched to a gene; V was cut back by 7 bases and J by 3 bases. CDR3 DNA sequence: TGTGCCAGCATCGGACAGGGTACGTACACTGAAGCTTTCTTT. Amino acid sequence: CASIGQGTYTEAFF.

This chain links TRBV7-2 with TRBJ2-2, with a possible D match to TRBD2 (6 bases). Trimming took 5 bases from V and 6 from J, leaving 16 bases between them. The CDR3 has 15 amino acids. Germline CDR1 and CDR2: SGHTA and FQGNSA. The chain's CDR3 is CASSPRLDSPGELFF. CDR3 nucleotides: TGTGCCAGCAGCCCGAGACTAGATAGCCCCGGGGAGCTGTTTTTT.

This chain connects TRBV7-9 to TRBJ1-2; D is unclear. V lost 5 bases and J 2 bases, leaving 15 bases between the germline ends. Germline-derived CDR1 and CDR2 are SEHNR and FQNEAQ (reference sequence). This CDR3 has 15 amino acids. The DNA of the CDR3 is TGTGCCAGCAGCCCCACAGTGAACCCCAACTATGGCTACACCTTC. As protein: CASSPTVNPNYGYTF.

The V gene is TRBV25-1, the J gene TRBJ2-1, with 8 bases lining up with TRBD2. The CDR3 has 15 residues. Germline trimming cut 11 bases from V and 6 bases from J; bases unmatched to any gene: 15. Germline V gene lookup returns CDR1 MGHDK and CDR2 SYGVNS. The CDR3 reads CALSGFGSGINEQFF. The CDR3 DNA is TGTGCCCTCTCCGGGTTTGGTAGCGGGATCAATGAGCAGTTCTTC. Full variable domain (rest looked up from reference TRBV25-1 and TRBJ2-1): EADIYQTPRYLVIGTGKKITLECSQTMGHDKMYWYQQDPGMELHLIHYSYGVNSTEKGDLSSESTVSRIRTEHFPLTLESARPSHTSQYLCALSGFGSGINEQFFGPGTRLTVL.

This clone was detected once. The chain carries TRBV12-3 or TRBV12-4 and TRBJ2-5, with 12 positions matching TRBD2. Trimming took 8 bases from V and 4 from J; bases not matched to a gene: 2. This CDR3 has 13 residues. This CDR3 is CASGLAGRETQYF. DNA of the CDR3: TGTGCCAGCGGACTAGCGGGACGAGAGACCCAGTACTTC.

DNA of the CDR3: TGTGCCAGCTCACCACCTTCGGGGTTGAACGAGCAGTACTTC. It is translated as CASSPPSGLNEQYF. This chain connects TRBV18 to TRBJ2-7; a weak D match, TRBD2 (5 bases). CDR3 length: 14 residues. Germline values: CDR1 KGHSH, CDR2 LQKENI. With 0 bases removed from V and 5 bases from J, the gap between germline ends came to 11 bases.

The chain recombines TRBV27 with TRBJ2-2; tentatively, D is TRBD1 (6 bases). The CDR3 runs 17 residues. The germline V and J ends were trimmed by 2 bases and 3 bases, with 16 bases remaining between them. CDR1 is MNHEY and CDR2 is SMNVEV in the germline V gene (reference sequence). The CDR3 sequence is CASSLVGASLYTGELFF. The CDR3 DNA reads TGTGCCAGCAGTTTAGTGGGGGCTAGCTTATACACCGGGGAGCTGTTTTTT.